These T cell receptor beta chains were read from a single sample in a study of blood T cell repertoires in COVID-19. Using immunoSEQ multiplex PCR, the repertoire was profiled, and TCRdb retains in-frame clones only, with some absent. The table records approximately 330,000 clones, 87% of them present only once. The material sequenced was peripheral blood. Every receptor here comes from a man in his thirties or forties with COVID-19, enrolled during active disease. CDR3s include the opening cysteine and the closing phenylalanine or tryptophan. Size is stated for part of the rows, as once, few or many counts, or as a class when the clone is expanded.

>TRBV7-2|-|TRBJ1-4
CASSSGQGLKLFF
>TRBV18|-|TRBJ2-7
CASSPGLSSSYEQYF
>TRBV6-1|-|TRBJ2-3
CASSAAGGLYTSTDTQYF
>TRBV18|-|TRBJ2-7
CASSPQGSLSYEQYF
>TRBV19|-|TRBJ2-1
CASSPGLLSSYNEQFF
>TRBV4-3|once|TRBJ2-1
CASSQDLGAASYNEQFF
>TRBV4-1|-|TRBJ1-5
CASSPNTQGISNQPQHF
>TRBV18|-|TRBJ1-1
CASSLGTPNTEAFF
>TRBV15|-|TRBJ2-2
CATSKGQANTGELFF
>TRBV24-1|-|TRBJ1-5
CATSDSTRGSRNQPQHF
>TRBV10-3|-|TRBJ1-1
CAISEREILNTEAFF
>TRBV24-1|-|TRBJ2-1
CATSDTRAGWDNEQFF
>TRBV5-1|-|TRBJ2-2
CASSLTPPGELFF
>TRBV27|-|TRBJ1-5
CASSLGPRGGWGANQPQHF
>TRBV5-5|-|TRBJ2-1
CASSLELKSGTRKFF
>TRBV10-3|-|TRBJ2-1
CAISGPGQTYNEQFF
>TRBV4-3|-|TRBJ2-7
CASSPGTGGTYEQYF
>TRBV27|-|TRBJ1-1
CASSWGGAGTEAFF
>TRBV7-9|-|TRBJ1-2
CASSIDRHYGYTF
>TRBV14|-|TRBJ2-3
CASSYNRRDTQYF
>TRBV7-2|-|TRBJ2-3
CASSPQRGTDTQYF
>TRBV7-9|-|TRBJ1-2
CASSLVAGRTNTRHNGYTF
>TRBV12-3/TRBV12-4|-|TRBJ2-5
CASSLRETQYF
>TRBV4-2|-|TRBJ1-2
CASSQERTDYYGYTF
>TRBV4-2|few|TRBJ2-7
CASSQDHVASSSYEQYF
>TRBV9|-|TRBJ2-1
CASSVRDRTYNEQFF
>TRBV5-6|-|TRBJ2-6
CASIYNSGANVLTF